This TCR beta chain was captured in a study of blood T cell repertoires in COVID-19. Whole-study context: Nucleic acid was either cDNA or gDNA, and it came from T cells, B-cell-depleted T cells, or PBMCs.

Profiling relied on immunoSEQ multiplex PCR, and the TCRdb table lists in-frame clones only, not all of them. Of around 360,000 clones in the sample, approximately 87% were seen once. The study drew participants aged roughly 18 to 95 years from fewer than 30 US areas. The sequenced material came from PBMCs or T cells enriched from blood (not recorded which). The TCR sequence derives from a man aged 40-49 years in a cohort exposed to, infected with or recovered from COVID-19 (not recorded which).

The CDR3 DNA is TGTGCCAGCTCACCACCGAACAGGGAAGGGAATGAGCAGTTCTTC. Translating it yields CASSPPNREGNEQFF. This chain joins TRBV18 and TRBJ2-1, with a weak D call TRBD1 (6 bases). Germline CDR1 reads KGHSH; CDR2 reads LQKENI. The V end was cut by 0 bases, the J end by 7 bases, with 13 bases between. This CDR3 is built from 15 residues. Full variable domain (missing parts from reference TRBV18 and TRBJ2-1): NAGVMQNPRHLVRRRGQEARLRCSPMKGHSHVYWYRQLPEEGLKFMVYLQKENIIDESGMPKERFSAEFPKEGPSILRIQQVVRGDSAAYFCASSPPNREGNEQFFGPGTRLTVL.